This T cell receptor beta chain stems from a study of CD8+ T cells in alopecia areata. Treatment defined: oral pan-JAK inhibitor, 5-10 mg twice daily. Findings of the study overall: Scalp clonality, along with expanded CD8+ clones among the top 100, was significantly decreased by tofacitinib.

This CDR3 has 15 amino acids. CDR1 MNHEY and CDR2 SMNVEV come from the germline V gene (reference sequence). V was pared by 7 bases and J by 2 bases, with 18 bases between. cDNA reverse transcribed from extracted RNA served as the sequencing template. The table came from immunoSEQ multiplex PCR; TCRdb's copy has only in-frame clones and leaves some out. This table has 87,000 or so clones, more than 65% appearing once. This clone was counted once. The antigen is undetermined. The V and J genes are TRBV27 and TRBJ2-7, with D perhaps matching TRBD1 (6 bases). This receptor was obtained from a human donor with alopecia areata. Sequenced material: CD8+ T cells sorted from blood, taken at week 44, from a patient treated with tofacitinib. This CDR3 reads CASTPVPGTTYEQYF. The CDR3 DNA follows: TGTGCCAGCACCCCTGTGCCAGGGACAACCTACGAGCAGTACTTC.